These 8 T cell receptor beta chains came from one sample sequenced in a study of T cell responses to AZD1222 COVID-19 vaccine. The table came from immunoSEQ multiplex PCR; TCRdb's copy has only in-frame clones and leaves some out. The sample has about 120,000 clones; roughly 87% are singletons. The sample was peripheral blood, taken on day 0 of AZD1222 vaccination. The receptor source for this set is an adult in good health.

This chain uses TRBV9 with TRBJ2-7, with TRBD2 matching 8 bases. V dropped 5 bases and J dropped 5; count of bases not matched to a gene: 12. The CDR3 is 15 residues long. Germline CDR1 is SGDLS and CDR2 is YYNGEE. The CDR3 nucleotides read TGTGCCAGCAGTCCGAGCGGGAGAGGAGACGACGAGCAGTACTTC. It encodes CASSPSGRGDDEQYF.

The chain has TRBV5-4 and TRBJ2-5, with D possibly TRBD2 on 5 matching bases. The germline V and J ends were trimmed by 1 base and 5 bases, with 15 bases remaining between them. Germline V lookup: CDR1 SGHNT, CDR2 YYREEE (reference sequence). This CDR3 is 15 amino acids long. The CDR3 DNA reads as TGTGCCAGCAGCTTGAGGACTCTCTTGGTGGAGACCCAGTACTTC. Residues: CASSLRTLLVETQYF.

The chain couples TRBV7-9 to TRBJ1-2; D gene unclear. The CDR3 covers 13 residues. From germline, CDR1 is SEHNR and CDR2 FQNEAQ (reference sequence). V lost 3 bases to trimming and J lost 8 bases, with 13 bases between them. CDR3: CASSFSALGGYTF. The CDR3 nucleotides read TGTGCCAGCAGCTTTTCGGCCCTGGGAGGCTACACCTTC.

The table lists this clone with a count of one. V is TRBV5-1 and J is TRBJ1-6; TRBD1 matches 7 bases. The CDR3 consists of 15 residues. The V and J ends lost 3 bases and 10 bases, in that order; junction bases with no gene match: 10. From germline, CDR1 is SGHRS and CDR2 YFSETQ. In DNA, the CDR3 is TGCGCCAGCAGCTCGGGCGGACAGGTATACTCACCCCTCCACTTT. This sequence encodes CASSSGGQVYSPLHF.

V gene TRBV11-2 combines with J gene TRBJ2-7, with a weak D call TRBD1 (5 bases). The V and J ends lost 0 bases and 3 bases respectively, with 9 bases between them. CDR3 length: 14 residues. Germline V gene sequence: CDR1 SGHAT, CDR2 FQNNGV. CDR3 DNA sequence: TGTGCCAGCAGCTTAGATCCAGGGAACTACGAGCAGTACTTC. This encodes CASSLDPGNYEQYF.

This clone has only a few counts. The genes are TRBV4-1 and TRBJ2-1, with a tentative D call TRBD1 (5 bases). The CDR3 extends over 13 amino acids. V was shortened by 5 bases and J by 6 bases, with 11 bases between the two germline ends. Germline loops: CDR1 MGHRA, CDR2 YSYEKL. CDR3 in amino acids: CASSYHRINEQFF. CDR3 in DNA: TGCGCCAGCAGCTACCACAGGATCAATGAGCAGTTCTTC.

CDR3 residues: CASSYAGGANYGYTF. Here the CDR3 DNA reads TGTGCCAGCAGTTACGCTGGGGGTGCTAACTATGGCTACACCTTC. The V gene is TRBV6-5, the J gene TRBJ1-2; D may be TRBD1 (5 bases). Germline V gene data show CDR1 as MNHEY and CDR2 as SVGAGI. Trimming took 2 bases from V and 0 from J, leaving 10 bases between them. The length of the CDR3 is 15 residues.

The chain carries TRBV29-1 and TRBJ2-5; possible D gene TRBD1, 6 bases. Between the trimmed V and J ends, which lost 7 bases and 2 bases, there was a span of 14 bases. Per the germline V gene, CDR1 is SQVTM and CDR2 is ANQGSEA. The length of the CDR3 is 13 residues. The CDR3 nucleotides are TGCAGCGGCAGGACAGTATTACAAGAGACCCAGTACTTC. Its translation is CSGRTVLQETQYF. The full variable domain, rest sourced from reference TRBV29-1 and TRBJ2-5, is SAVISQKPSRDICQRGTSLTIQCQVDSQVTMMFWYRQQPGQSLTLIATANQGSEATYESGFVIDKFPISRPNLTFSTLTVSNMSPEDSSIYLCSGRTVLQETQYFGPGTRLLVL.